This TCR beta chain was retrieved from a study of OX40 agonist ivuxolimab in advanced cancers. Study in general: The patients got ivuxolimab, which is an agonistic anti-OX40 (CD134) antibody. Three partial responders included one hepatocellular carcinoma patient and two cutaneous melanoma patients. Findings of the study overall: Expanded peripheral T-cell antigen specificity went undetermined. In general, CD8+ T cells held more expanded clones than CD4+ did, on average.

Germline CDR1 reads SGHRS; CDR2 reads YFSETQ. V was trimmed by 0 bases and J by 5 bases, leaving 15 bases between them. This CDR3 contains 15 residues. A remark on this clone: The antigen is not known.

The assay was immunoSEQ multiplex PCR, and TCRdb's table has in-frame clones only and misses some. The sample holds around 40,000 clones, more than 80% seen once. The source is an adult with an advanced solid tumor such as melanoma, head and neck, liver or kidney cancer. The V and J genes are TRBV5-1 and TRBJ2-7; D may correspond to TRBD1 or TRBD2 (5 bases each). Sequencing was performed on CD4+ or CD8+ T cells sorted from blood, taken in a trial of the OX40 agonist ivuxolimab. The CDR3 bases are TGCGCCAGCAGCTTGGTCGGGCAGGGACCTGACGAGCAGTACTTC. This sequence encodes CASSLVGQGPDEQYF.